This passage covers 6 T cell receptor beta chains from one sample sequenced in a study of T-cell memory formation after mild COVID-19. TCRdb passed the 5' RACE reads through MiXCR, listing each CDR3 protein once. The sample lists under 40,000 distinct CDR3 sequences; about 6.1% were seen once. Sample: PBMCs or a T cell subset sorted from them (not recorded which). These receptors all come from an adult who had mild COVID-19 (a few samples of this study predate the infection). Cell type and time point are not known.

This clonotype was detected many times. The V call is TRBV24-1, the J call TRBJ1-6, with 7 nucleotides matching TRBD1. With V trimmed by 5 bases and J by 7 bases, 4 bases remained unmatched. Germline loops: CDR1 KGHDR, CDR2 SFDVKD. CDR3 length: 14 amino acids. CDR3 nucleotide sequence: TGTGCCACCAGTGCGGGACAGAGGAATTCACCCCTCCACTTT. It yields the protein CATSAGQRNSPLHF.

This clonotype was seen ten or more times. The rearrangement uses TRBV7-6 and TRBJ2-2; no clear D gene. CDR3 length: 13 amino acids. The germline V gene encodes CDR1 SGHVS and CDR2 FNYEAQ. V was cut by 4 bases and J by 3 bases, with 6 bases left in between. CDR3 sequence (DNA): TGTGCCAGCAGCTCCCAACACACCGGGGAGCTGTTTTTT. Translation: CASSSQHTGELFF.

Many counts were recorded for this clonotype. This sequence joins TRBV12-3 or TRBV12-4 and TRBJ1-6; 11 bases are shared with TRBD1. This CDR3 has 17 amino acids. Trimming removed 6 bases from V and 9 bases from J; junction bases left unmatched: 13. CDR3 sequence: CASSPGQGDLLGSPLHF. CDR3 bases: TGTGCCAGCAGCCCGGGACAGGGGGACCTATTGGGTTCACCCCTCCACTTT.

This clonotype was seen at least ten times. The V gene is TRBV4-1, the J gene TRBJ2-7, with D possibly TRBD2 on 5 matching bases. V lost 0 bases and J 0 bases, leaving 15 bases between the germline ends. Germline V gene data show CDR1 as MGHRA and CDR2 as YSYEKL. This CDR3 region has 17 residues. The CDR3: CASSQDDQGSPSYEQYF. Here the CDR3 DNA reads TGCGCCAGCAGCCAAGATGACCAAGGGAGCCCCTCCTACGAGCAGTACTTC.

This clonotype was counted a few times. The chain carries TRBV15 and TRBJ2-1; 8 positions agree with TRBD2. The CDR3 loop spans 16 amino acids. The J segment lost 10 bases and the V segment lost 0 bases, leaving 11 bases of the junction unmatched. Germline CDR1 reads LNHNV; CDR2 reads YYDKDF (reference sequence). This CDR3 reads CATSRDRPGGGTEQFF. The CDR3 DNA sequence: TGTGCCACCAGCAGAGATCGGCCGGGGGGGGGCACGGAGCAGTTCTTC.

This clonotype occurred a few times. The chain is built from TRBV18 and TRBJ1-5; a possible D gene is TRBD1 (5 bases). Germline values: CDR1 KGHSH, CDR2 LQKENI. The CDR3 sequence is 14 residues long. The germline V and J ends were trimmed by 6 bases and 1 base, with 10 bases remaining between them. CDR3 sequence reads: CASSPGRSNQPQHF. In DNA form, the CDR3 reads TGTGCCAGCTCGCCGGGGCGAAGCAATCAGCCCCAGCATTTT.